Below, 29 T cell receptor beta chains from the same sample are listed, as sequenced in a study of T cell responses to AZD1222 COVID-19 vaccine. Using immunoSEQ multiplex PCR, the repertoire was profiled, and TCRdb retains in-frame clones only, with some absent. The sample records around 180,000 clones, around nine tenths being singletons. This specimen was peripheral blood, taken on day 0 of AZD1222 vaccination. The receptors here all came from an adult in good health.

J is TRBJ2-5 and V is TRBV9; TRBD1 is a possible D gene (6 bases). The V and J ends lost 4 bases and 1 base respectively, with 11 bases between them. In germline, CDR1 is SGDLS, CDR2 YYNGEE. CDR3 length: 14 residues. The CDR3 nucleotides read TGTGCCAGCAGCCCTCGGACAGTCCAAGAGACCCAGTACTTC. Amino acids: CASSPRTVQETQYF.

The chain is built from TRBV30 and TRBJ1-2; D not resolved. V lost 1 base and J lost 5, with 2 bases in between. The CDR3 spans 10 residues. The germline V gene has CDR1 GTSNPN and CDR2 SVGIG (reference sequence). This CDR3 is CAWSAYGYTF. The CDR3 coding sequence is TGTGCCTGGAGTGCTTATGGCTACACCTTC.

The CDR3 nucleotides read TGTGCCAGCAGCTTAGCGTCCCAGACTTCTAACTATGGCTACACCTTC. Translation gives CASSLASQTSNYGYTF. This chain uses TRBV7-9 with TRBJ1-2; D unresolved. The germline V gene encodes CDR1 SEHNR and CDR2 FQNEAQ (reference sequence). The CDR3 contains 16 residues. V lost 0 bases and J 0 bases, leaving 11 bases between the germline ends. Combining the CDR3 with reference TRBV7-9 and TRBJ1-2 gives the whole variable domain DTGVSQNPRHKITKRGQNVTFRCDPISEHNRLYWYRQTLGQGPEFLTYFQNEAQLEKSRLLSDRFSAERPKGSFSTLEIQRTEQGDSAMYLCASSLASQTSNYGYTFGSGTRLTVV.

The CDR3 bases are TGCGCCAGCAGACTCCGGGACAGGGGGTCCATGAACACTGAAGCTTTCTTT. Protein: CASRLRDRGSMNTEAFF. The rearrangement joins TRBV5-1 to TRBJ1-1; 11 bases match TRBD1. The CDR3 sequence is 17 residues long. J lost 0 bases, V lost 5 bases, and 9 bases had no gene match. Germline V lookup: CDR1 SGHRS, CDR2 YFSETQ.

J is TRBJ1-1 and V is TRBV27; no clear D. The germline V gene encodes CDR1 MNHEY and CDR2 SMNVEV (reference sequence). This CDR3 is built from 15 residues. With 5 bases removed from V and 4 bases from J, the gap between germline ends came to 17 bases. The CDR3 DNA sequence: TGTGCCAGCAGTCTGACATCTACAATGGGCACTGAAGCTTTCTTT. This encodes CASSLTSTMGTEAFF.

This clone was seen more than once but under ten times. This sequence joins TRBV5-6 and TRBJ2-2, with 9 bases fitting TRBD1. Germline CDR1 reads SGHDT; CDR2 reads YYEEEE. V lost 3 bases and J lost 2; bases outside the gene matches: 8. The CDR3 sequence is 17 residues long. The CDR3 spells CASSSLGTGINTGELFF. In DNA form, the CDR3 reads TGTGCCAGCAGCTCCCTGGGGACAGGGATAAACACCGGGGAGCTGTTTTTT.

The chain has TRBV12-3 or TRBV12-4 and TRBJ1-5; D ambiguous. Trimming took 6 bases from V and 3 from J, leaving 6 bases between them. CDR3 size: 12 residues. DNA for the CDR3: TGTGCCAGCAGATCCCCCAATCAGCCCCAGCATTTT. Protein sequence: CASRSPNQPQHF.

This chain joins TRBV6-5 and TRBJ2-7, with D perhaps matching TRBD1 or TRBD2 (6 bases each). Trimming cost V 6 bases and J 6 bases, with 12 bases left between them. Looked up from germline, CDR1 is MNHEY and CDR2 is SVGAGI. This CDR3 is 12 amino acids long. The chain's CDR3 is CASRPGGSEQYF. The CDR3 DNA reads TGTGCCAGCAGGCCCGGGGGCAGCGAGCAGTACTTC.

The genes are TRBV5-4 and TRBJ2-2; TRBD1 agrees at 9 bases. The junction had 9 bases not matched to a gene; V was cut back by 8 bases and J by 7 bases. Germline assignment: CDR1 SGHNT and CDR2 YYREEE (reference sequence). The CDR3 loop spans 14 amino acids. The CDR3 DNA reads as TGTGCCAGTTTATCCCGGGACAGGGTCGGGGAGCTGTTTTTT. This encodes CASLSRDRVGELFF.

The V and J genes are TRBV10-3 and TRBJ1-3, with TRBD1 identical over 10 bases. V was clipped by 7 bases and J by 3 bases; unmatched bases: 3. Germline V CDR1 and CDR2: ENHRY, SYGVKD. The CDR3 spans 14 residues. The CDR3: CAIKGQGDGNTIYF. The CDR3 DNA follows: TGTGCCATCAAAGGACAGGGGGATGGAAACACCATATATTTT.

The chain carries TRBV28 and TRBJ2-3; no clear D gene. Germline CDR1 reads MDHEN; CDR2 reads SYDVKM. The CDR3 is 12 residues long. Trimming pared 7 bases from V and 0 bases from J, leaving 5 bases between. The CDR3 region is CASMSSTDTQYF. Written as DNA, the CDR3 is TGTGCCAGCATGAGTAGCACAGATACGCAGTATTTT. Looking up the rest from reference TRBV28 and TRBJ2-3 gives the full variable domain: DVKVTQSSRYLVKRTGEKVFLECVQDMDHENMFWYRQDPGLGLRLIYFSYDVKMKEKGDIPEGYSVSREKKERFSLILESASTNQTSMYLCASMSSTDTQYFGPGTRLTVL.

The chain carries TRBV28 and TRBJ2-7; D may be TRBD1 or TRBD2 (5 bases each). The V end lost 6 bases, the J end lost 3 bases, and 12 bases lay between the germline ends. Germline V lookup: CDR1 MDHEN, CDR2 SYDVKM. The CDR3 totals 13 residues. The CDR3 nucleotides are TGTGCCAGCAGAATTTCAGGGAGCTACGAGCAGTACTTC. Amino acid sequence: CASRISGSYEQYF.

The rearrangement uses TRBV5-4 and TRBJ1-2; 9 nucleotides line up with TRBD1. The ends lost 4 bases at V and 4 bases at J; junction bases unmatched: 8. The V gene's germline CDR1 is SGHNT and CDR2 YYREEE (reference sequence). CDR3 length: 15 residues. CDR3 DNA: TGTGCCAGCAGCCTTACCGACAGGGGGTCCTATGGCTACACCTTC. Translation gives CASSLTDRGSYGYTF.

J is TRBJ2-3 and V is TRBV4-3; 8 bases fit TRBD2. The CDR3 spans 15 residues. Per the germline V gene, CDR1 is LGHNA and CDR2 is YSLEER. V shed 2 bases and J 4 bases; nucleotides not matched to a gene: 5. The CDR3 region is CASSQQSGGPDTQYF. The CDR3 nucleotides read TGCGCCAGCAGCCAACAATCGGGAGGGCCAGATACGCAGTATTTT.

The chain joins TRBV5-4 to TRBJ2-7, with D possibly matching TRBD2 (6 bases). The CDR3 sequence is 12 residues long. Germline V gives CDR1 SGHNT, CDR2 YYREEE (reference sequence). V was clipped by 3 bases and J by 4 bases, with 8 bases between them. As DNA, the CDR3 is TGTGCCAGCAGCTCGGGACTTTACGAGCAGTACTTC. Translation: CASSSGLYEQYF.

In nucleotides, the CDR3 is TGTGCCAGCAGCCCATGGACTAGCGGGACTTACGAGCAGTACTTC. Protein: CASSPWTSGTYEQYF. V and J are TRBV5-8 and TRBJ2-7; TRBD2 matches 12 bases. This CDR3 has 15 amino acids. CDR1 is SGHTS and CDR2 is YDEGEE in the germline V gene. V dropped 4 bases and J dropped 4; count of bases not matched to a gene: 6.

The chain uses TRBV7-3 and TRBJ1-2; possibly TRBD1 for D (6 bases). The CDR3 is 13 residues long. The germline CDR1 and CDR2 sequences are SGHTA and FQGTGA. The V end was cut by 4 bases, the J end by 5 bases, with 11 bases between. The CDR3 loop reads CASSYPGQYGYTF. As DNA, the CDR3 is TGTGCCAGCAGCTACCCCGGACAGTATGGCTACACCTTC.

The count of this clone is one. The chain has TRBV7-2 and TRBJ2-7; D might be TRBD2 (5 bases). The CDR3 is 14 residues long. Germline CDR1 and CDR2: SGHTA and FQGNSA. V lost 8 bases to trimming and J lost 4 bases, with 18 bases between them. The CDR3 DNA is TGTGCCAGCCAATCCTCGGCGGGTGTTTACGAGCAGTACTTC. Translating it yields CASQSSAGVYEQYF.

The gene calls are TRBV27 and TRBJ1-5; 11 bases map to TRBD1. The CDR3 extends over 15 amino acids. Germline V CDR1 and CDR2: MNHEY, SMNVEV (reference sequence). V lost 4 bases, J lost 4 bases, and 3 bases stayed unmatched. In DNA, the CDR3 is TGTGCCAGCAGTTACGGGACAGGGGGAAATCAGCCCCAGCATTTT. Its translation: CASSYGTGGNQPQHF.

J is TRBJ2-7 and V is TRBV12-3 or TRBV12-4, with D perhaps matching TRBD1 (6 bases). V was clipped by 6 bases and J by 3 bases, with 12 bases between them. The CDR3 consists of 13 residues. CDR3 in DNA: TGTGCCAGCAGCCTGGGGGCGGGCTACGAGCAGTACTTC. Translation: CASSLGAGYEQYF.

CDR3 in amino acids: CASSPTGYSNEKLFF. The CDR3, as DNA: TGTGCCAGCTCACCGACAGGTTACTCGAATGAAAAACTGTTTTTT. The chain has TRBV18 and TRBJ1-4; TRBD1 might be the D (6 bases). The CDR3 length is 15 residues. Trimming removed 3 bases at V and 5 bases at J, with 13 bases between. Looked up from germline, CDR1 is KGHSH and CDR2 is LQKENI.

The rearrangement links TRBV5-1 to TRBJ2-3, with 9 bases that match TRBD2. V shed 0 bases, J shed 1 base, and the junction held 0 bases outside the gene matches. CDR3 length: 15 amino acids. Germline CDR1 and CDR2: SGHRS and YFSETQ. The DNA for the CDR3 is TGCGCCAGCAGCTTGGGACTAGCGGGCACAGATACGCAGTATTTT. Translating gives CASSLGLAGTDTQYF.

The rearrangement links TRBV19 to TRBJ1-5; 7 nucleotides agree with TRBD1. Looked up from germline, CDR1 is LNHDA and CDR2 is SQIVND (reference sequence). The CDR3 contains 12 residues. V lost 8 bases and J lost 9; bases outside the gene matches: 7. The CDR3 here is CASVQGSGPQHF. The CDR3 bases are TGTGCCAGTGTACAGGGGTCAGGGCCCCAGCATTTT.

The rearrangement uses TRBV11-3 and TRBJ1-1, with TRBD1 identical over 8 bases. Germline V gives CDR1 SGHNT, CDR2 YENEEA. Trimming at V came to 4 bases and at J to 1 base, leaving 11 bases not matched to a gene. The length of the CDR3 is 17 residues. The CDR3 here is CASSSTKTGVGNTEAFF. For the CDR3, the DNA is TGTGCCAGCAGCTCGACAAAGACAGGGGTCGGGAACACTGAAGCTTTCTTT. Drawing the rest from reference TRBV11-3 and TRBJ1-1, the complete variable domain is EAGVVQSPRYKIIEKKQPVAFWCNPISGHNTLYWYLQNLGQGPELLIRYENEEAVDDSQLPKDRFSAERLKGVDSTLKIQPAELGDSAVYLCASSSTKTGVGNTEAFFGQGTRLTVV.

This chain connects TRBV3-1 (or the pseudogene TRBV3-2) to TRBJ2-7; TRBD1 agrees at 8 bases. This CDR3 region has 14 residues. In germline, CDR1 is LGHDT, CDR2 YNNKEL (reference sequence). The V and J ends lost 5 bases and 6 bases, in that order; junction bases with no gene match: 9. The CDR3 loop reads CASSSTGGWGEQYF. CDR3 DNA sequence: TGTGCCAGCAGCTCCACAGGGGGGTGGGGCGAGCAGTACTTC.

J is TRBJ1-2 and V is TRBV28; possible D gene TRBD1, 5 bases. Germline V gene lookup returns CDR1 MDHEN and CDR2 SYDVKM. V was shortened by 7 bases and J by 4 bases, with 16 bases between the two germline ends. The CDR3 runs 14 residues. CDR3 DNA sequence: TGTGCCAGCACCTCGGGCCAAGGGGTCTATGGCTACACCTTC. Its translation is CASTSGQGVYGYTF.

This chain joins TRBV7-2 and TRBJ1-6; possibly TRBD1 for D (5 bases). V was pared by 1 base and J by 0 bases, with 13 bases between. This CDR3 spans 18 amino acids. Germline CDR1 and CDR2: SGHTA and FQGNSA. The CDR3 loop is CASSLVSSRVSYNSPLHF. Here the CDR3 DNA reads TGTGCCAGCAGCTTAGTGAGTTCCAGGGTCTCCTATAATTCACCCCTCCACTTT.

This chain connects TRBV29-1 to TRBJ2-7; 9 positions agree with TRBD1. Trimming at V came to 3 bases and at J to 3 bases, leaving 9 bases not matched to a gene. In germline, CDR1 is SQVTM, CDR2 ANQGSEA. The CDR3 is made up of 15 amino acids. CDR3 nucleotides: TGCAGCGTTGAGGGGGACAGGGCAAGAAACTACGAGCAGTACTTC. Translating gives CSVEGDRARNYEQYF.

This clone was detected only a few times. V is TRBV5-1 and J is TRBJ2-4; TRBD2 agrees at 14 bases. V shed 4 bases and J 6 bases; nucleotides not matched to a gene: 0. The CDR3 extends over 14 amino acids. Per the germline V gene, CDR1 is SGHRS and CDR2 is YFSETQ. The CDR3 loop reads CASSGLAGGNIQYF. DNA of the CDR3: TGCGCCAGCAGCGGACTAGCGGGGGGAAACATTCAGTACTTC.